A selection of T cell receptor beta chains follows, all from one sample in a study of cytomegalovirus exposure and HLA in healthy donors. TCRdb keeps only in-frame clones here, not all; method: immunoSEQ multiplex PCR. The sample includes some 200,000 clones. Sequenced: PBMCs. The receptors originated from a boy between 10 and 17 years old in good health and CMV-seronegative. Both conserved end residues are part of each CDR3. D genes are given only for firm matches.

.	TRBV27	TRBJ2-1	CASATTGGDYNEQFF	TGTGCCAGCGCTACCACCGGGGGTGACTACAATGAGCAGTTCTTC
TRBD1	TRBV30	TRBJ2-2	CAWRPGQGGPTGELFF	TGTGCCTGGAGACCGGGACAGGGGGGCCCCACCGGGGAGCTGTTTTTT
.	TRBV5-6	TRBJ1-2	CASLSGITIAGGYTF	TGTGCCAGCTTATCCGGGATAACGATAGCAGGTGGCTACACCTTC
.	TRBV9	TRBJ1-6	CASSLSRDSPLHF	TGTGCCAGCAGCCTTTCCAGGGATTCACCCCTCCACTTT
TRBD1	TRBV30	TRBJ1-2	CASGDSRYYGYTF	TGTGCCTCAGGGGACAGTCGTTACTATGGCTACACCTTC
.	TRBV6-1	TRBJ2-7	CASSEINPDEQYF	TGTGCCAGCAGTGAAATAAACCCGGACGAGCAGTACTTC
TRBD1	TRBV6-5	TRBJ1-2	CASSLTGGTFGYTF	TGTGCCAGCAGCCTTACAGGGGGTACTTTTGGCTACACCTTC
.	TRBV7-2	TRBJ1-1	CASSLEGRLRETEAFF	TGTGCCAGCAGCTTAGAGGGCAGGTTGAGGGAGACTGAAGCTTTCTTT
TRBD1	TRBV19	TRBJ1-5	CASTLTGGTNQPQHF	TGTGCCAGTACCTTGACAGGGGGGACCAATCAGCCCCAGCATTTT
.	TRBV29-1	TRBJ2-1	CSVMGRAHEQFF	TGCAGCGTTATGGGCCGAGCCCATGAGCAGTTCTTC
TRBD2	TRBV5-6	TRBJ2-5	CASSLIGGGLGETQYF	TGTGCCAGCAGCTTGATCGGCGGGGGGCTTGGGGAGACCCAGTACTTC
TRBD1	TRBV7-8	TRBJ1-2	CASSLQRGPANYGYTF	TGTGCCAGCAGCTTACAGAGGGGGCCTGCTAACTATGGCTACACCTTC
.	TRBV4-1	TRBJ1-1	CASSQEPIRGRATEAFF	TGCGCCAGCAGCCAAGAGCCGATACGGGGGAGGGCAACTGAAGCTTTCTTT
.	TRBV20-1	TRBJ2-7	CSASVPLEQYF	TGCAGTGCTAGTGTCCCCCTCGAGCAGTACTTC